This T cell receptor (beta chain) stems from a study of beta chain features in type 1 diabetes. Study at large: Comparable age, gender and cell yields were observed in patients relative to healthy donors. Broader study findings: Significant though moderate, a shortening of TCRB CDR3s appeared in all four CD4+ subsets of Type 1 diabetes patients. At VDJ recombination sites, type 1 diabetes patients had fewer insertions and more deleted nucleotides.

Reverse transcription of all isolated RNA meant that expressed TCRB transcripts were sequenced. Measured with immunoSEQ multiplex PCR; TCRdb has only the in-frame clones, and not every one. Among approximately 380,000 clones listed, about 14% were seen once. Trimming cost V 6 bases and J 7 bases, with 15 bases left between them. This CDR3 region has 13 residues. Germline V gene lookup returns CDR1 ENHRY and CDR2 SYGVKD. This clone has just a few counts. What it binds is unknown. Specimen: naive CD4+ T cells from blood. The TCR comes from a young woman in good health. The rearrangement uses TRBV10-3 and TRBJ1-2; no definite D call. CDR3 nucleotide sequence: TGTGCCATCAGCGAGATGCTGACAAGTGGCTACACCTTC. This translates into CAISEMLTSGYTF.